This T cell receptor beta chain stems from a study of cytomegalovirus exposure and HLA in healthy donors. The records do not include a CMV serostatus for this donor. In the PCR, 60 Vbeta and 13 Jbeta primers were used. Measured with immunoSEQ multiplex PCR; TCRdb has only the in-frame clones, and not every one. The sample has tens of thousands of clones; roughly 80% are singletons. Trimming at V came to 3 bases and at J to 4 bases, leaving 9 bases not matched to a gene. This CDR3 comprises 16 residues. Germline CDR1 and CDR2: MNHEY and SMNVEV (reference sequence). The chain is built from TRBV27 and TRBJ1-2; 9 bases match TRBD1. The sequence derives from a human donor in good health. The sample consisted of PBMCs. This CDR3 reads CASSLWGQGAIYGYTF. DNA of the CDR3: TGTGCCAGCAGTTTGTGGGGACAGGGTGCCATCTATGGCTACACCTTC.